This TCR beta chain was retrieved from a study of cytomegalovirus exposure and HLA in healthy donors. The wider study: An earlier analysis identified 120 million or so unique TCR beta sequences in about 200 million T cells. Overall study results and limits: Researchers reported that a few CMV-associated chains were confirmed in vitro as CMV antigen-specific. Segments of the TCR beta V type were, in most cases, productive about 87% or about 30% of the time in an earlier analysis.

Primers: 60 Vbeta forward and 13 Jbeta reverse. Per the original data handling: Tens of millions of unique TCR beta chains, 9 million to 12 million shared, were counted in a later analysis. Using immunoSEQ multiplex PCR, the repertoire was profiled, and TCRdb retains in-frame clones only, with some absent. V, J and clone size were drawn from that table, and D and trimming were deduced from the DNA. Of 150,000 to 200,000 clones in the sample, around 90% were seen once. CDR3 size: 17 residues. Germline-derived CDR1 and CDR2 are SEHNR and FQNEAQ (reference sequence). About this clone itself: Its antigen is as yet unknown. Compared with germline, one end of the junction differs, possibly owing to a read error.

The sequence was collected from a boy aged 2-15 years in good health and CMV-seronegative. This sequence joins TRBV7-9 and TRBJ2-1; 14 bases line up with TRBD2. Material: PBMCs. The CDR3: CSSSPRTSGGPGNEQFF. In nucleotides, the CDR3 is TGTTCCAGCAGCCCTCGGACTAGCGGGGGGCCTGGCAATGAGCAGTTCTTC.